The rows below give T cell receptor beta chains drawn from one sample of a study of beta chain features in type 1 diabetes. Data came from immunoSEQ multiplex PCR; TCRdb stores just in-frame clones and leaves some out. The sample yields approximately 150,000 clones, 9% to 10% seen once. The sample comprised central memory CD4+ T cells from blood. These receptor sequences come from a woman aged 18-35 years in good health. Each CDR3 is given with its conserved first and last residue. Fields, in order: clone size, D gene, J gene, V gene, CDR3 DNA, CDR3 protein. The D gene is left open where the match is weak. Some rows have no size entry. The others give once, few or many, or a class for an expanded clone.

>.|TRBD2|TRBJ2-1|TRBV5-1
TGCGCCAGCAGCTTGGACGGGGGGGCCTCCAATGAGCAGTTCTTC
CASSLDGGASNEQFF
>.|TRBD1|TRBJ2-1|TRBV14
TGTGCCAGCAGCCAAGACCCAGGGGGACAGAGCTACAATGAGCAGTTCTTC
CASSQDPGGQSYNEQFF
>few|TRBD1|TRBJ2-2|TRBV29-1
TGCAGCGTTGACCCCCGTCAGGGGGCCACCGGGGAGCTGTTTTTT
CSVDPRQGATGELFF
>few|TRBD2|TRBJ2-2|TRBV6-5
TGTGCCAGCAGGAGACTAGCGGATTCCGGGGAGCTGTTTTTT
CASRRLADSGELFF
>.|TRBD1|TRBJ1-6|TRBV6-5
TGTGCCAGCAGGGGACAGGGTAATTCACCCCTCCACTTT
CASRGQGNSPLHF
>.|.|TRBJ1-2|TRBV18
TGTGCCAGCTCACTGGGAGGCAGTCGAGGCTCTGGCTACACCTTC
CASSLGGSRGSGYTF
>.|.|TRBJ2-5|TRBV5-1
TGCGCCAGCAGCTTCGCCCCGACAGGGAGGCAAGAGACCCAGTACTTC
CASSFAPTGRQETQYF
>few|TRBD1|TRBJ1-1|TRBV5-1
TGCGCCAGCAGCCCACTAGGGACAGAGAACACTGAAGCTTTCTTT
CASSPLGTENTEAFF
>.|TRBD1|TRBJ1-6|TRBV7-9
TGTGCCAGCAGCCCTCCGGGACAGGGAAGTTTGGAAAATTCACCCCTCCACTTT
CASSPPGQGSLENSPLHF
>.|TRBD1|TRBJ1-1|TRBV5-1
TGCGCCAGCAGCCCATCAGGGGGCTCCACTGAAGCTTTCTTT
CASSPSGGSTEAFF
>.|.|TRBJ2-1|TRBV11-2
TGTGCCAGCAGCCCCCGCGATGAGCAGTTCTTC
CASSPRDEQFF
>few|.|TRBJ1-3|TRBV28
TGTGCCAGCAGTACTCTTCGAAACACCATATATTTT
CASSTLRNTIYF
>many|.|TRBJ2-1|TRBV7-2
TGTGCCAGCAGCTCTAGCAGGATCTCCTACAATGAGCAGTTCTTC
CASSSSRISYNEQFF
>few|.|TRBJ1-5|TRBV18
TGTGCCAGCTCACCAACCGAGGGACAACCTAATCAGCCCCAGCATTTT
CASSPTEGQPNQPQHF
>.|.|TRBJ2-5|TRBV4-3
TGCGCCAGCAGCCAAGAACGGGGGCAAGAGACCCAGTACTTC
CASSQERGQETQYF